These 21 T cell receptor beta chains were all obtained from the same sample, sequenced in a study of T cell responses to AZD1222 COVID-19 vaccine. Data came from immunoSEQ multiplex PCR; TCRdb stores just in-frame clones and leaves some out. The sample has roughly 150,000 clones, approximately 90% seen once. The specimen was peripheral blood, collected 28 days after the second AZD1222 dose. These receptor sequences come from an adult who received the AZD1222 COVID-19 vaccine.

The chain employs TRBV19 and TRBJ2-5; possibly TRBD1 for D (5 bases). V lost 5 bases and J 1 base, leaving 8 bases between the germline ends. The CDR3 length is 13 residues. Germline V gene sequence: CDR1 LNHDA, CDR2 SQIVND (reference sequence). CDR3 protein: CASSDSSQETQYF. In DNA, the CDR3 is TGTGCCAGTAGTGACAGCTCCCAAGAGACCCAGTACTTC.

The chain couples TRBV6-1 to TRBJ2-7; 9 bases are a match to TRBD1. From germline, CDR1 is MNHNS and CDR2 SASEGT. CDR3 size: 14 residues. V lost 2 bases to trimming and J lost 3 bases; unmatched junction nucleotides: 2. CDR3 DNA: TGTGCCAGCAGTGAAACGGGACAGGGCTACGAGCAGTACTTC. As protein: CASSETGQGYEQYF.

The genes are TRBV3-1 (or the pseudogene TRBV3-2) and TRBJ2-7, with 7 bases fitting TRBD1. V trimming: 4 bases; J trimming: 3 bases; junction bases outside the gene matches: 9. Germline V gene lookup returns CDR1 LGHDT and CDR2 YNNKEL (reference sequence). The CDR3 is made up of 15 amino acids. CDR3 in DNA: TGTGCCAGCAGCCCAGGGGGTTCGGGGAGCTACGAGCAGTACTTC. It yields the protein CASSPGGSGSYEQYF.

The table lists this clone with a few counts. The V gene is TRBV3-1 (or the pseudogene TRBV3-2), the J gene TRBJ2-5, with a weak D call TRBD2 (6 bases). With 0 bases removed from V and 5 bases from J, the gap between germline ends came to 10 bases. This CDR3 is built from 14 residues. Germline CDR1 LGHDT, CDR2 YNNKEL (reference sequence). DNA for the CDR3: TGTGCCAGCAGCCAAGATGCGGGGCACGAGACCCAGTACTTC. Protein product: CASSQDAGHETQYF.

This sequence joins TRBV6-6 and TRBJ2-5, with a possible D match to TRBD2 (6 bases). The germline V and J ends were trimmed by 0 bases and 4 bases, with 12 bases remaining between them. This CDR3 region has 15 residues. Germline V CDR1 and CDR2: MNHNY, SVGAGI (reference sequence). This CDR3 is CASSYSRLVGETQYF. The DNA for the CDR3 is TGTGCCAGCAGTTACTCTAGACTAGTGGGAGAGACCCAGTACTTC.

The V and J genes are TRBV27 and TRBJ1-4; 8 nucleotides align to TRBD1. V shed 5 bases and J 8 bases; nucleotides not matched to a gene: 7. CDR1 and CDR2 from the germline V gene are MNHEY and SMNVEV (reference sequence). CDR3 length: 14 residues. The chain's CDR3 is CASSRTGFREKLFF. DNA for the CDR3: TGTGCCAGCAGTCGGACAGGGTTTCGGGAAAAACTGTTTTTT.

In this sample, this clone turned up many times. The rearrangement links TRBV2 to TRBJ1-3; D is undetermined. Germline-derived CDR1 and CDR2 are SNHLY and FYNNEI. The V end lost 7 bases, the J end lost 4 bases, and 20 bases lay between the germline ends. The CDR3 length is 16 residues. The CDR3 DNA is TGTGCCAGCATATCTTCTCCCAACCGTAAGGGAAACACCATATATTTT. Its translation is CASISSPNRKGNTIYF.

The chain recombines TRBV19 with TRBJ2-2; TRBD2 matches at 12 bases. The CDR3 has 15 amino acids. V lost 4 bases, J lost 3 bases, and 0 bases stayed unmatched. Germline V gives CDR1 LNHDA, CDR2 SQIVND (reference sequence). The CDR3 region has the DNA TGTGCCAGTAGTAGACTAGCGGGGGACACCGGGGAGCTGTTTTTT. Protein sequence: CASSRLAGDTGELFF.

The chain uses TRBV19 and TRBJ2-4, with 9 bases lining up with TRBD1. The CDR3 has 14 residues. Losses at the gene ends were 4 bases for V and 8 bases for J; bases not matched to a gene: 6. CDR1 is LNHDA, CDR2 SQIVND, per germline (reference sequence). The CDR3 loop is CASSKQGAWHIQYF. CDR3 sequence (DNA): TGTGCCAGTAGTAAACAGGGGGCTTGGCACATTCAGTACTTC.

This chain joins TRBV7-9 and TRBJ2-3, with TRBD2 identical over 9 bases. Germline V CDR1 and CDR2: SEHNR, FQNEAQ (reference sequence). The CDR3 runs 12 residues. CDR3 residues: CGVAGDTDTQYF. The CDR3 DNA follows: TGTGGGGTAGCGGGGGACACAGATACGCAGTATTTT.

This clone was found once. DNA of the CDR3: TGTGCCAGCAGCCCAACCCCCGGCGAGCAGTACTTC. As protein: CASSPTPGEQYF. This chain connects TRBV9 to TRBJ2-7; D remains unclear. Trimming removed 4 bases at V and 6 bases at J, with 11 bases between. This CDR3 has 12 amino acids. CDR1 is SGDLS and CDR2 is YYNGEE in the germline V gene.

V and J are TRBV9 and TRBJ2-5; D gene uncertain. The CDR3 totals 13 residues. V lost 1 base to trimming and J lost 1 base, with 5 bases between them. Germline-derived CDR1 and CDR2 are SGDLS and YYNGEE. The CDR3 region is CASSVRPQETQYF. In DNA form, the CDR3 reads TGTGCCAGCAGCGTAAGACCCCAAGAGACCCAGTACTTC.

The CDR3: CASSPRDRGRGYTF. CDR3 bases: TGTGCCAGCAGCCCACGGGACAGGGGTAGGGGCTACACCTTC. This chain links TRBV9 with TRBJ1-2, with 10 positions matching TRBD1. This CDR3 contains 14 residues. The ends lost 4 bases at V and 8 bases at J; junction bases unmatched: 8. CDR1 is SGDLS and CDR2 is YYNGEE in the germline V gene.

V is TRBV18 and J is TRBJ2-3, with TRBD2 matching 16 bases. Looked up from germline, CDR1 is KGHSH and CDR2 is LQKENI. The V and J ends lost 3 bases and 2 bases, in that order; junction bases with no gene match: 8. CDR3 length equals 19 residues. The CDR3 is CASSPGLAGGNPLTDTQYF. The CDR3 DNA sequence: TGTGCCAGCTCACCGGGACTAGCGGGGGGGAACCCTCTCACAGATACGCAGTATTTT.

This chain uses TRBV27 with TRBJ1-2; tentative D call: TRBD1 (6 bases). CDR1 and CDR2 from the germline V gene are MNHEY and SMNVEV (reference sequence). The CDR3 covers 15 residues. The ends were cut back, 4 bases at V and 4 bases at J, with 16 bases in the middle. CDR3 sequence reads: CASSSLQGLGYGYTF. The CDR3 nucleotides are TGTGCCAGCAGTTCCCTTCAGGGGCTAGGCTATGGCTACACCTTC.

The V and J genes are TRBV7-9 and TRBJ2-1; 8 bases map to TRBD2. The CDR3 consists of 16 residues. Germline loops: CDR1 SEHNR, CDR2 FQNEAQ (reference sequence). J gave up 5 bases and V 5 bases, and 11 bases lay outside the gene matches. The chain's CDR3 is CASSGAGGPPHNEQFF. The CDR3 DNA reads as TGTGCCAGCAGCGGGGCGGGGGGACCCCCCCACAATGAGCAGTTCTTC.

J is TRBJ1-6 and V is TRBV10-3, with TRBD1 as a possible D gene (6 bases). Germline V lookup: CDR1 ENHRY, CDR2 SYGVKD. V shed 9 bases and J shed 6 bases, with 12 bases lying between them. The CDR3 covers 13 residues. The CDR3 spells CAMGEGGNSPLHF. The DNA for the CDR3 is TGTGCCATGGGGGAGGGGGGTAATTCACCCCTCCACTTT.

The genes are TRBV12-3 or TRBV12-4 and TRBJ2-1; D ambiguous. CDR3 size: 13 residues. Trimming cost V 5 bases and J 6 bases, with 11 bases left between them. Here the CDR3 DNA reads TGTGCCAGCAGTCGCATACTGTCCAATGAGCAGTTCTTC. It translates to CASSRILSNEQFF.

The rearrangement links TRBV19 to TRBJ2-3; a possible D gene is TRBD2 (6 bases). CDR3 length: 16 amino acids. V shed 8 bases and J shed 2 bases, with 20 bases lying between them. The germline CDR1 and CDR2 sequences are LNHDA and SQIVND (reference sequence). This CDR3 is CASSSGGPRFTDTQYF. CDR3 in DNA: TGTGCCAGTTCATCAGGAGGGCCCCGATTCACAGATACGCAGTATTTT. Full variable domain (rest looked up from reference TRBV19 and TRBJ2-3): DGGITQSPKYLFRKEGQNVTLSCEQNLNHDAMYWYRQDPGQGLRLIYYSQIVNDFQKGDIAEGYSVSREKKESFPLTVTSAQKNPTAFYLCASSSGGPRFTDTQYFGPGTRLTVL.

The chain couples TRBV10-2 to TRBJ2-2; possibly TRBD1 for D (6 bases). Germline V gives CDR1 WSHSY, CDR2 SAAADI. Between the trimmed V and J ends, which lost 6 bases and 0 bases, there was a span of 8 bases. The CDR3 contains 14 residues. Here the CDR3 DNA reads TGCGCCAGCAGAGGGGGTCCGAACACCGGGGAGCTGTTTTTT. Translated: CASRGGPNTGELFF.

This chain links TRBV5-6 with TRBJ1-1; no reliable D call. Germline V gene lookup returns CDR1 SGHDT and CDR2 YYEEEE. Trimming removed 4 bases from V and 3 bases from J, with 7 bases in between. The CDR3 sequence is 12 residues long. The CDR3 is CASSRSYTEAFF. CDR3 DNA: TGTGCCAGCAGCAGGTCATACACTGAAGCTTTCTTT.